These 20 T cell receptor beta chains were sequenced from one sample in a study of OX40 agonist ivuxolimab in advanced cancers. The method was immunoSEQ multiplex PCR; TCRdb's version includes in-frame clones alone and lacks a portion of them. This table holds around 50,000 clones, approximately 94% found once. The specimen was CD4+ or CD8+ T cells sorted from blood, collected in a trial of the OX40 agonist ivuxolimab. The receptors were sampled from an adult with an advanced solid tumor such as melanoma, head and neck, liver or kidney cancer.

This rearrangement joins TRBV11-2 to TRBJ1-4; possibly TRBD1 for D (6 bases). Trimming stripped 4 bases from V and 7 bases from J, with 16 bases between. The CDR3 totals 15 residues. Germline CDR1 and CDR2: SGHAT and FQNNGV. This CDR3 reads CASSSAPGAGEKLFF. The CDR3 nucleotides are TGTGCCAGCAGCTCAGCGCCGGGGGCCGGTGAAAAACTGTTTTTT.

This chain joins TRBV25-1 and TRBJ1-5; D uncertain. The CDR3 spans 13 residues. Germline assignment: CDR1 MGHDK and CDR2 SYGVNS. Trimming pared 6 bases from V and 3 bases from J, leaving 9 bases between. The CDR3 here is CASSEGNNQPQHF. For the CDR3, the DNA is TGTGCCAGCAGCGAGGGTAACAATCAGCCCCAGCATTTT.

J is TRBJ2-7 and V is TRBV5-4; D may be TRBD1 (5 bases). V was pared by 4 bases and J by 3 bases, with 17 bases between. Germline loops: CDR1 SGHNT, CDR2 YYREEE (reference sequence). The CDR3 consists of 15 residues. The CDR3 DNA is TGTGCCAGCAGCGGCGACAGCGCAAGGGGCTACGAGCAGTACTTC. It encodes CASSGDSARGYEQYF. Drawing the rest from reference TRBV5-4 and TRBJ2-7, the complete variable domain is ETGVTQSPTHLIKTRGQQVTLRCSSQSGHNTVSWYQQALGQGPQFIFQYYREEENGRGNFPPRFSGLQFPNYSSELNVNALELDDSALYLCASSGDSARGYEQYFGPGTRLTVT.

This clone showed up just once. The CDR3 DNA reads TGTGCCAGTATGGACTCACCTTACTATGGCTACACCTTC. Its protein is CASMDSPYYGYTF. V and J are TRBV19 and TRBJ1-2, with D unresolved. V dropped 7 bases and J dropped 3 bases, with 12 bases sitting between them. The CDR3 sequence is 13 residues long. Germline V CDR1 and CDR2: LNHDA, SQIVND (reference sequence). Complete variable domain (other parts from reference TRBV19 and TRBJ1-2): DGGITQSPKYLFRKEGQNVTLSCEQNLNHDAMYWYRQDPGQGLRLIYYSQIVNDFQKGDIAEGYSVSREKKESFPLTVTSAQKNPTAFYLCASMDSPYYGYTFGSGTRLTVV.

This clone appeared a few times. The chain is built from TRBV10-3 and TRBJ2-1; 7 bases align to TRBD1. CDR1 and CDR2 from the germline V gene are ENHRY and SYGVKD. The ends lost 3 bases at V and 4 bases at J; junction bases unmatched: 6. The CDR3 runs 15 residues. As DNA, the CDR3 is TGTGCCATCAGTGACCCTGGGACAGCTTACAATGAGCAGTTCTTC. Protein product: CAISDPGTAYNEQFF.

The chain couples TRBV5-7 to TRBJ2-2; a weak D match, TRBD2 (7 bases). TRBV5-7 qualifies as an ORF whose function is uncertain. The CDR3 is made up of 16 amino acids. Trimming shortened V by 4 bases and J by 5 bases, and 18 bases separated the two germline ends. The CDR3 spells CASSALRGARTGELFF. The CDR3 DNA reads as TGTGCCAGCAGCGCGTTACGGGGGGCGCGTACCGGGGAGCTGTTTTTT.

The V and J genes are TRBV2 and TRBJ1-2; D gene uncertain. CDR3 length: 14 amino acids. V lost 6 bases to trimming and J lost 2 bases, with 13 bases between them. The germline V gene encodes CDR1 SNHLY and CDR2 FYNNEI. The CDR3 loop reads CASSRGGRNYGYTF. For the CDR3, the DNA is TGTGCCAGCAGCCGAGGTGGGAGGAACTATGGCTACACCTTC.

The chain uses TRBV29-1 and TRBJ2-1, with a possible D match to TRBD2 (6 bases). Germline CDR1 SQVTM, CDR2 ANQGSEA. The CDR3 spans 13 residues. V was cut by 4 bases and J by 0 bases, with 7 bases left in between. CDR3 bases: TGCAGCGTTGTGGGGGGCTCCTACAATGAGCAGTTCTTC. Protein sequence: CSVVGGSYNEQFF.

This chain uses TRBV27 with TRBJ2-1; possibly TRBD2 for D (5 bases). Germline V lookup: CDR1 MNHEY, CDR2 SMNVEV (reference sequence). V gave up 3 bases and J gave up 4 bases, with 13 bases separating them. The CDR3 extends over 15 amino acids. The CDR3 protein is CASSFVGTGYNEQFF. The CDR3, as DNA: TGTGCCAGCAGTTTTGTCGGAACGGGATACAATGAGCAGTTCTTC.

CDR3 sequence: CASSSTHTGELFF. CDR3 DNA sequence: TGCGCCAGCAGCTCCACCCACACCGGGGAGCTGTTTTTT. The chain links TRBV5-1 to TRBJ2-2; D gene unclear. Between the trimmed V and J ends, which lost 3 bases and 3 bases, there was a span of 6 bases. The germline CDR1 and CDR2 sequences are SGHRS and YFSETQ. The CDR3 covers 13 residues.

This chain connects TRBV7-6 to TRBJ2-5; 7 bases are a match to TRBD2. Germline V gene sequence: CDR1 SGHVS, CDR2 FNYEAQ. There are 16 residues in the CDR3. J gave up 5 bases and V 5 bases, and 14 bases lay outside the gene matches. This chain's CDR3 is CASSPLISGAAETQYF. The CDR3 DNA reads TGTGCCAGCAGCCCACTGATAAGCGGGGCCGCGGAGACCCAGTACTTC. Full variable domain (missing parts from reference TRBV7-6 and TRBJ2-5): GAGVSQSPRYKVTKRGQDVALRCDPISGHVSLYWYRQALGQGPEFLTYFNYEAQQDKSGLPNDRFSAERPEGSISTLTIQRTEQRDSAMYRCASSPLISGAAETQYFGPGTRLLVL.

This clone was seen only once. V gene TRBV4-1 combines with J gene TRBJ1-1; TRBD1 aligns across 7 bases. Germline values: CDR1 MGHRA, CDR2 YSYEKL. Losses at the gene ends were 8 bases for V and 3 bases for J; bases not matched to a gene: 9. The CDR3 length is 14 residues. The CDR3 loop is CASATGTVYTEAFF. For the CDR3, the DNA is TGCGCCAGCGCTACCGGGACAGTTTACACTGAAGCTTTCTTT.

The chain is built from TRBV10-3 and TRBJ2-5; D not resolved. The CDR3 has 13 residues. The germline CDR1 and CDR2 sequences are ENHRY and SYGVKD. The V and J ends lost 3 bases and 2 bases respectively, with 7 bases between them. The CDR3 spells CAISDEVQETQYF. The CDR3 nucleotides read TGTGCCATCAGTGATGAGGTGCAAGAGACCCAGTACTTC.

V is TRBV27 and J is TRBJ2-5, with TRBD2 matching 7 bases. The CDR3 has 13 residues. Germline trimming cut 3 bases from V and 6 bases from J; bases unmatched to any gene: 4. Germline-derived CDR1 and CDR2 are MNHEY and SMNVEV (reference sequence). The DNA for the CDR3 is TGTGCCAGCAGTTTCGGGGGGAAGCAGACCCAGTACTTC. Protein product: CASSFGGKQTQYF.

The gene calls are TRBV30 and TRBJ2-7, with 10 bases fitting TRBD1. The length of the CDR3 is 13 residues. Trimming removed 4 bases from V and 5 bases from J; junction bases left unmatched: 5. Germline CDR1 reads GTSNPN; CDR2 reads SVGIG (reference sequence). The CDR3 DNA is TGTGCCTGGACGGGACAGGGGACCCACGAGCAGTACTTC. This encodes CAWTGQGTHEQYF.

V usage is TRBV5-1 and J usage is TRBJ2-1; D is ambiguous. V was pared by 4 bases and J by 5 bases, with 13 bases between. This CDR3 is built from 14 residues. Germline lookup yields CDR1 SGHRS and CDR2 YFSETQ. CDR3 sequence reads: CASSPTLPNNEQFF. The DNA for the CDR3 is TGCGCCAGCAGCCCAACACTGCCCAACAATGAGCAGTTCTTC. Full variable domain (rest looked up from reference TRBV5-1 and TRBJ2-1): KAGVTQTPRYLIKTRGQQVTLSCSPISGHRSVSWYQQTPGQGLQFLFEYFSETQRNKGNFPGRFSGRQFSNSRSEMNVSTLELGDSALYLCASSPTLPNNEQFFGPGTRLTVL.

The rearrangement links TRBV5-1 to TRBJ2-7; D might be TRBD1 (5 bases). The length of the CDR3 is 14 residues. The V gene lost 2 bases and the J gene lost 3 bases, with 12 bases spanning the gap. Germline loops: CDR1 SGHRS, CDR2 YFSETQ. CDR3 bases: TGCGCCAGCAGCTTAAGGTCAGGGAACTACGAGCAGTACTTC. This translates into CASSLRSGNYEQYF. Variable domain in full (rest from reference TRBV5-1 and TRBJ2-7): KAGVTQTPRYLIKTRGQQVTLSCSPISGHRSVSWYQQTPGQGLQFLFEYFSETQRNKGNFPGRFSGRQFSNSRSEMNVSTLELGDSALYLCASSLRSGNYEQYFGPGTRLTVT.

The V gene is TRBV2, the J gene TRBJ1-2, with no clear D. The CDR3 runs 15 residues. V lost 3 bases and J lost 0, with 11 bases in between. Germline lookup yields CDR1 SNHLY and CDR2 FYNNEI. The CDR3 DNA reads as TGTGCCAGCAGTGACTGGCAACTAACTAACTATGGCTACACCTTC. Amino acid sequence: CASSDWQLTNYGYTF. Full variable domain (missing parts from reference TRBV2 and TRBJ1-2): EPEVTQTPSHQVTQMGQEVILRCVPISNHLYFYWYRQILGQKVEFLVSFYNNEISEKSEIFDDQFSVERPDGSNFTLKIRSTKLEDSAMYFCASSDWQLTNYGYTFGSGTRLTVV.

The chain employs TRBV30 and TRBJ2-5; D ambiguous. CDR3 length equals 12 residues. Trimming took 3 bases from V and 7 from J, leaving 12 bases between them. In germline, CDR1 is GTSNPN, CDR2 SVGIG (reference sequence). CDR3 region: CAWSPVRGTQYF. CDR3 nucleotide sequence: TGTGCCTGGAGCCCCGTCAGAGGGACCCAGTACTTC.

The gene calls are TRBV19 and TRBJ2-1, with D perhaps being TRBD1 or TRBD2 (5 bases each). V lost 5 bases and J lost 7, with 12 bases in between. The CDR3 runs 13 residues. Per germline, CDR1 LNHDA and CDR2 SQIVND (reference sequence). CDR3 DNA sequence: TGTGCCAGTAGTTTCGGGACCTTAAATGAGCAGTTCTTC. Its protein is CASSFGTLNEQFF.